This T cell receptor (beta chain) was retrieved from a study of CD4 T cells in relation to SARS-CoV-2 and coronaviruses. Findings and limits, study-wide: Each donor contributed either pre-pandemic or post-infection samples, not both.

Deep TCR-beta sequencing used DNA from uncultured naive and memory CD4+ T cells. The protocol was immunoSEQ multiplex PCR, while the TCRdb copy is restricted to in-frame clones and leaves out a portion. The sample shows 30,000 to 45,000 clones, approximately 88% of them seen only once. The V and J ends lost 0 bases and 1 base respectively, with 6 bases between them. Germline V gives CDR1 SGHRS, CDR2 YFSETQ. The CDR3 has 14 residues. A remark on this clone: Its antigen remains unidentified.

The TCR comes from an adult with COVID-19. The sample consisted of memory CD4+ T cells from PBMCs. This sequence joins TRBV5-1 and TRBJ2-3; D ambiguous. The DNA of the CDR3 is TGCGCCAGCAGCTTGGGATACCGCACAGATACGCAGTATTTT. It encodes CASSLGYRTDTQYF.